The 13 T cell receptor beta chains below were found in one sample sequenced in a study of shared clonotypes between healthy human individuals. Sequenced by immunoSEQ multiplex PCR; TCRdb stores in-frame clones only, minus some. The sample holds around 2.5 million clones, over 85% seen once. Sequenced sample: naive CD4+ T cells from PBMCs. Subset meaning: CD45RA+ positively selected. These receptors all come from a man younger than 30 in good health. Some clones in this sample may be carry-over from other donors' samples.

V usage is TRBV30 and J usage is TRBJ2-7; D not certain. The length of the CDR3 is 13 residues. V was trimmed by 3 bases and J by 2 bases, leaving 11 bases between them. Per the germline V gene, CDR1 is GTSNPN and CDR2 is SVGIG (reference sequence). The DNA of the CDR3 is TGTGCCTGGAGCCCGACCGCCCCCTACGAGCAGTACTTC. This codes for CAWSPTAPYEQYF.

The chain joins TRBV7-2 to TRBJ1-1, with a possible D match to TRBD1 (5 bases). In germline, CDR1 is SGHTA, CDR2 FQGNSA. The CDR3 has 14 residues. V was shortened by 2 bases and J by 8 bases, with 15 bases between the two germline ends. The CDR3 DNA sequence: TGTGCCAGCAGCTTACGCGGGACCCTGGGGGAAGCTTTCTTT. As protein: CASSLRGTLGEAFF.

For the CDR3, the DNA is TGTGCCAGCACCAAAACGGTCCGGGTAGGGGGGACAGATACGCAGTATTTT. It codes for CASTKTVRVGGTDTQYF. V usage is TRBV2 and J usage is TRBJ2-3; perhaps D is TRBD1 or TRBD2 (6 bases each). CDR1 SNHLY and CDR2 FYNNEI come from the germline V gene. Trimming took 7 bases from V and 3 from J, leaving 23 bases between them. The CDR3 loop spans 17 amino acids.

This clone occurred once. Here the CDR3 DNA reads TGTGCCAGTAGTCGACGGGACAACTATGGCTACACCTTC. Protein sequence: CASSRRDNYGYTF. The V gene is TRBV19, the J gene TRBJ1-2; D possibly corresponds to TRBD1 (5 bases). V lost 5 bases and J 2 bases, leaving 9 bases between the germline ends. The CDR3 is 13 amino acids. CDR1 and CDR2 from the germline V gene are LNHDA and SQIVND (reference sequence).

This chain uses TRBV6-5 with TRBJ1-4; unclear D gene. V dropped 2 bases and J dropped 7 bases, with 14 bases sitting between them. Germline values: CDR1 MNHEY, CDR2 SVGAGI. This CDR3 contains 15 residues. In DNA, the CDR3 is TGTGCCAGCAGTTACGAAGGCCGGTGGATTGAAAAACTGTTTTTT. Its protein product is CASSYEGRWIEKLFF.

This chain connects TRBV21-1 to TRBJ2-1; TRBD2 is the table's D call, not checked against the DNA. TRBV21-1 is assigned pseudogene status. The CDR3 totals 16 residues. CDR3 amino acids: CASSLVWREGYNEQFF. CDR3 sequence (DNA): TGTGCCAGCAGCCTGGTCTGGCGGGAAGGATACAATGAGCAGTTCTTC.

This rearrangement joins TRBV19 to TRBJ1-5; no firm D call. V was trimmed by 10 bases and J by 2 bases, leaving 12 bases between them. Germline CDR1 is LNHDA and CDR2 is SQIVND (reference sequence). CDR3 length equals 13 residues. CDR3 in DNA: TGTGCCACCTCCCCTACAGGCAATCAGCCCCAGCATTTT. Translation: CATSPTGNQPQHF.

Comment on this clone: This CDR3 is also generated by other DNA sequences in the sample. CDR3 amino acids: CASSDEGSTEAFF. CDR3 nucleotides: TGTGCCAGCAGTGACGAGGGGAGCACTGAAGCTTTCTTT. The rearrangement links TRBV2 to TRBJ1-1, with a weak D call TRBD1 (5 bases). Germline CDR1 and CDR2: SNHLY and FYNNEI. Trimming took off 3 bases at V and 4 bases at J, with 9 bases between the two ends. The length of the CDR3 is 13 residues.

V gene TRBV14 combines with J gene TRBJ2-2; 8 bases are shared with TRBD1. Germline values: CDR1 SGHDN, CDR2 FVKESK. Trimming removed 0 bases from V and 7 bases from J; junction bases left unmatched: 4. The CDR3 runs to 15 residues. CDR3 in DNA: TGTGCCAGCAGCCAAGATTGGACAGGGCGCGGGGAGCTGTTTTTT. It is translated as CASSQDWTGRGELFF.

V is TRBV19 and J is TRBJ2-4; 12 positions agree with TRBD2. The V gene's germline CDR1 is LNHDA and CDR2 SQIVND (reference sequence). The trim removed 5 bases at V and 8 bases at J, leaving 10 bases unmatched. CDR3 length equals 16 residues. The CDR3 spells CASSRLAGGIKDIQYF. The CDR3 region has the DNA TGTGCCAGTAGTCGGCTAGCGGGAGGGATAAAGGACATTCAGTACTTC. Variable domain in full (rest from reference TRBV19 and TRBJ2-4): DGGITQSPKYLFRKEGQNVTLSCEQNLNHDAMYWYRQDPGQGLRLIYYSQIVNDFQKGDIAEGYSVSREKKESFPLTVTSAQKNPTAFYLCASSRLAGGIKDIQYFGAGTRLSVL.

The sample holds one count of this clone. This rearrangement joins TRBV6-1 to TRBJ2-7, with no clear D. The germline gives CDR1 MNHNS, CDR2 SASEGT. Trimming left V 4 bases short and J 1 base short, with 14 bases between. The CDR3 has 15 residues. As DNA, the CDR3 is TGTGCCAGCAGTGTGACGGAAACCGATTCCTACGAGCAGTACTTC. Translated, it gives CASSVTETDSYEQYF.

This clone was seen only once. J is TRBJ2-2 and V is TRBV5-1, with 11 bases lining up with TRBD2. The CDR3 has 17 residues. Trimming removed 4 bases from V and 1 base from J; junction bases left unmatched: 6. The V gene's germline CDR1 is SGHRS and CDR2 YFSETQ. The CDR3 region has the DNA TGCGCCAGCAGCCTAGCGCTAGCGGGAGGGAACACCGGGGAGCTGTTTTTT. Translated, it gives CASSLALAGGNTGELFF. Together with reference TRBV5-1 and TRBJ2-2, the CDR3 gives the full variable domain: KAGVTQTPRYLIKTRGQQVTLSCSPISGHRSVSWYQQTPGQGLQFLFEYFSETQRNKGNFPGRFSGRQFSNSRSEMNVSTLELGDSALYLCASSLALAGGNTGELFFGEGSRLTVL.

The chain recombines TRBV6-5 with TRBJ1-5; tentatively, D is TRBD1 (5 bases). V shed 0 bases and J shed 6 bases, with 12 bases lying between them. Germline V gene lookup returns CDR1 MNHEY and CDR2 SVGAGI. The CDR3 sequence is 15 residues long. CDR3: CASSYSKGASQPQHF. DNA of the CDR3: TGTGCCAGCAGTTACTCGAAAGGGGCCAGTCAGCCCCAGCATTTT.